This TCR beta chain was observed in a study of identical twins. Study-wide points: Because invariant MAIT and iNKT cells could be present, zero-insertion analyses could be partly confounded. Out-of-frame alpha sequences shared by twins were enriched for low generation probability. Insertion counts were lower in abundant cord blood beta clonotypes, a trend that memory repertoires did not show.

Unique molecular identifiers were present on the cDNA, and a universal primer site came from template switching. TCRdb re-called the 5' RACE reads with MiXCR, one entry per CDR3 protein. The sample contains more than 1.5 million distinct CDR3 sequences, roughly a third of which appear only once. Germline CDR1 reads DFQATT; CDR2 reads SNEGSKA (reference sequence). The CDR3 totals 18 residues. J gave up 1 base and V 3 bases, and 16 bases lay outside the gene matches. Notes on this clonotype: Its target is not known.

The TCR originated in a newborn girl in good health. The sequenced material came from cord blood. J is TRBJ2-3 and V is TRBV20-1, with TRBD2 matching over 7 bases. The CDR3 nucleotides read TGCAGTGCTAGCGCCCCTAGCGGATCAACTGTACGCACAGATACGCAGTATTTT. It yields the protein CSASAPSGSTVRTDTQYF.